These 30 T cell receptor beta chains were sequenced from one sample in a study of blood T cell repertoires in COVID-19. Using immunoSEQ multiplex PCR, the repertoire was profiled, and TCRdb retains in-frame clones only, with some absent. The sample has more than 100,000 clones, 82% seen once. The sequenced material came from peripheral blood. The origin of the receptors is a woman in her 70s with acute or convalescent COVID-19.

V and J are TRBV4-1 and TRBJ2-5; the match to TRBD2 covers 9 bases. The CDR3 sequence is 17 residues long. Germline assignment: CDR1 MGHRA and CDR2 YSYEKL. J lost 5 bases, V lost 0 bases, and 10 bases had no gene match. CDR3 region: CASSQDHERGVRETQYF. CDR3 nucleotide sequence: TGCGCCAGCAGCCAAGACCACGAGCGGGGGGTGCGGGAGACCCAGTACTTC.

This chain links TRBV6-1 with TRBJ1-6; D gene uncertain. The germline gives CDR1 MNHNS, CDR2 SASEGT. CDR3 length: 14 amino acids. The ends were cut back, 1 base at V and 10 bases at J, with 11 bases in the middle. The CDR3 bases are TGTGCCAGCAGTGAAGAAATTTTTGCGTCACCCCTCCACTTT. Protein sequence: CASSEEIFASPLHF.

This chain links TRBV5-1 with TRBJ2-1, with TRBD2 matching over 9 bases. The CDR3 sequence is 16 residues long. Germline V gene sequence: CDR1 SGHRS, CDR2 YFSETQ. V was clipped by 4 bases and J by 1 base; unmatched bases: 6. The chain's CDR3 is CASSDLAGGSYNEQFF. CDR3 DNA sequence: TGCGCCAGCAGCGACCTGGCGGGGGGGTCCTACAATGAGCAGTTCTTC.

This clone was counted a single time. CDR3 amino acids: CASSPGRTSGEETQYF. The CDR3 bases are TGCGCCAGCAGCCCGGGAAGGACTAGCGGGGAAGAGACCCAGTACTTC. The chain combines TRBV5-1 with TRBJ2-5; 12 bases are shared with TRBD2. This CDR3 region has 16 residues. The J segment lost 3 bases and the V segment lost 4 bases, leaving 7 bases of the junction unmatched. Per germline, CDR1 SGHRS and CDR2 YFSETQ.

The CDR3 spells CASSPHGDKPYEQYV. CDR3 in DNA: TGTGCCAGCAGCCCCCACGGGGACAAGCCCTACGAGCAGTACGTC. The chain has TRBV6-2 or TRBV6-3 and TRBJ2-7; possible D gene TRBD1, 6 bases. Germline loops: CDR1 MNHEY, CDR2 SVGEGT. The germline V and J ends were trimmed by 6 bases and 2 bases, with 17 bases remaining between them. The CDR3 loop spans 15 amino acids.

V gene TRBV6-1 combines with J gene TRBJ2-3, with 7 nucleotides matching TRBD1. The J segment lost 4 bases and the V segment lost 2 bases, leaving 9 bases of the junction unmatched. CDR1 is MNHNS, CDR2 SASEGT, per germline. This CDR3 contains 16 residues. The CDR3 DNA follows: TGTGCCAGCAGTGAAACGACAGGGTCCGGGGCAGATACGCAGTATTTT. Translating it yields CASSETTGSGADTQYF.

This CDR3 reads CASSYSNRGQGGYTF. DNA of the CDR3: TGTGCCAGCAGTTACTCGAACAGGGGGCAAGGTGGCTACACCTTC. The V gene is TRBV6-5, the J gene TRBJ1-2; 9 bases are a match to TRBD1. The germline CDR1 and CDR2 sequences are MNHEY and SVGAGI. The CDR3 is 15 amino acids. With V trimmed by 0 bases and J by 7 bases, 6 bases remained unmatched.

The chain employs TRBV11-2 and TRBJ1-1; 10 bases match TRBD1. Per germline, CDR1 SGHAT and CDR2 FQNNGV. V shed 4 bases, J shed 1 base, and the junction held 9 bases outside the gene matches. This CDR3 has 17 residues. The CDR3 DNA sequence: TGTGCCAGCAGCTCCCGGGACAGGGGTTTTCCGAACACTGAAGCTTTCTTT. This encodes CASSSRDRGFPNTEAFF. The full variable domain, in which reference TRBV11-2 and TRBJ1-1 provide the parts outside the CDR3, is EAGVAQSPRYKIIEKRQSVAFWCNPISGHATLYWYQQILGQGPKLLIQFQNNGVVDDSQLPKDRFSAERLKGVDSTLKIQPAKLEDSAVYLCASSSRDRGFPNTEAFFGQGTRLTVV.

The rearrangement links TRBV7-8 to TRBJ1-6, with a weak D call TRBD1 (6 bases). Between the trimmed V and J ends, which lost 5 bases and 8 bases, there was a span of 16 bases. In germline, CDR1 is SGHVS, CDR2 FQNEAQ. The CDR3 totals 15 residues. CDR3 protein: CASSPNTGRDSPLHF. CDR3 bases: TGTGCCAGCAGCCCTAACACAGGGAGGGATTCACCCCTCCACTTT.

CDR3: CASSLKGVGLAASYNEQFF. Written as DNA, the CDR3 is TGTGCCAGCAGCTTAAAGGGGGTGGGACTAGCGGCATCCTACAATGAGCAGTTCTTC. The rearrangement links TRBV7-2 to TRBJ2-1, with 11 bases aligning to TRBD2. The trim removed 2 bases at V and 1 base at J, leaving 10 bases unmatched. Germline-derived CDR1 and CDR2 are SGHTA and FQGNSA. This CDR3 comprises 19 residues.

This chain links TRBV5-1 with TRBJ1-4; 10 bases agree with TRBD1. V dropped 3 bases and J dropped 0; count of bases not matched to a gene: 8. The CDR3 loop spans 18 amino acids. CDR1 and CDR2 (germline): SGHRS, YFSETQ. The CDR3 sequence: CASSSPQGQGATNEKLFF. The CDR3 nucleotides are TGCGCCAGCAGCTCCCCTCAAGGACAGGGGGCAACTAATGAAAAACTGTTTTTT.

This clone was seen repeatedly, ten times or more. For the CDR3, the DNA is TGCGCCAGCAGCCAAGATACTTACGGCTACACCTTC. Protein: CASSQDTYGYTF. This chain links TRBV4-3 with TRBJ1-2; D is ambiguous. Germline V CDR1 and CDR2: LGHNA, YSLEER. V gave up 0 bases and J gave up 8 bases, with 7 bases separating them. The CDR3 runs to 12 residues.

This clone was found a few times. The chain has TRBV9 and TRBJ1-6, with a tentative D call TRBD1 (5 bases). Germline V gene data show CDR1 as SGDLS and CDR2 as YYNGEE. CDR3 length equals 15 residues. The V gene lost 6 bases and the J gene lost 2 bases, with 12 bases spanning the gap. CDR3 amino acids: CASNLDSTYNSPLHF. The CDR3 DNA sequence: TGTGCCAGCAACCTAGACAGCACCTATAATTCACCCCTCCACTTT.

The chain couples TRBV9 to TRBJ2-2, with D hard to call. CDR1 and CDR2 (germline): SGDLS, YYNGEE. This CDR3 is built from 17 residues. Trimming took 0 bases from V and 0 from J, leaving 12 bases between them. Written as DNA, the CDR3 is TGTGCCAGCAGCGTAGCTACGAGGCGAGCGAACACCGGGGAGCTGTTTTTT. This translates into CASSVATRRANTGELFF.

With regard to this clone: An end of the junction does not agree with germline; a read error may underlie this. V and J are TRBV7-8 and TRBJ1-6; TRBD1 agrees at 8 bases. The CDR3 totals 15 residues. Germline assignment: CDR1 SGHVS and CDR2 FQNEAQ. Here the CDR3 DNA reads TGTGCCAGCAGCTTAATCGGACAGGGTGATTCCCCCCTCCACTTT. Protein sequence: CASSLIGQGDSPLHF.

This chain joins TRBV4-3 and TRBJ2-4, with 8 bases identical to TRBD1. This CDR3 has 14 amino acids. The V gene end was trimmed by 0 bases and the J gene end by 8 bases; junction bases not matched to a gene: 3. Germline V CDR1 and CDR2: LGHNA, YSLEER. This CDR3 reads CASSQDRGPYIQYF. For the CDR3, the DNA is TGCGCCAGCAGCCAAGACAGGGGGCCGTACATTCAGTACTTC.

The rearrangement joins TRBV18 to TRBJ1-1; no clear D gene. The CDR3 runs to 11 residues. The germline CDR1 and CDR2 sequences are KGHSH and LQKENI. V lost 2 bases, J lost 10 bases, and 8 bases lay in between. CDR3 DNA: TGTGCCAGCTCACCAAACTACGGAGCTTTCTTT. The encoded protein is CASSPNYGAFF.

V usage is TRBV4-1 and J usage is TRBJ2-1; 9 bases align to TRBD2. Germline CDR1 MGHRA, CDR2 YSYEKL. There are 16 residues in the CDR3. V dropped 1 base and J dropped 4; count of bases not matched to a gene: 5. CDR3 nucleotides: TGCGCCAGCAGCCAAGCTAGCGGGGAATGGTACAATGAGCAGTTCTTC. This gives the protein CASSQASGEWYNEQFF.

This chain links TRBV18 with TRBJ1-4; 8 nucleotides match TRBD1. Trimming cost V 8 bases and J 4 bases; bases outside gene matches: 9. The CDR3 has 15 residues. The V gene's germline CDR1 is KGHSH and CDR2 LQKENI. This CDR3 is CASTGQGLLNEKLFF. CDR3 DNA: TGTGCCAGCACAGGACAGGGACTTCTTAATGAAAAACTGTTTTTT.

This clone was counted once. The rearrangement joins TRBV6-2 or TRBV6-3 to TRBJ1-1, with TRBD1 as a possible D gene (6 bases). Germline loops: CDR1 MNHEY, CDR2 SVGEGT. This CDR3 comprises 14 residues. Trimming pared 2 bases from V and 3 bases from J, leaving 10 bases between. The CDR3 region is CASSYRQDHTEAFF. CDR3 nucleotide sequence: TGTGCCAGCAGTTACAGACAGGACCACACTGAAGCTTTCTTT.

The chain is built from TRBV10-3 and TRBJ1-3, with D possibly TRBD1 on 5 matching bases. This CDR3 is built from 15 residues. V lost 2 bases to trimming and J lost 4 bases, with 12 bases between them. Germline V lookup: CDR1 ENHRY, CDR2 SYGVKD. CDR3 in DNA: TGTGCCATCAGTGAGGGAATAGGGGTCGGAAACACCATATATTTT. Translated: CAISEGIGVGNTIYF.

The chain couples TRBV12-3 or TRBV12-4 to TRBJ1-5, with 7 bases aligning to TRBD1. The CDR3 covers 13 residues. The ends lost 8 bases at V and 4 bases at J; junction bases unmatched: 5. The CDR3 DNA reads TGTGCCAGCGGGGACAGCGAGAATCAGCCCCAGCATTTT. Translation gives CASGDSENQPQHF.

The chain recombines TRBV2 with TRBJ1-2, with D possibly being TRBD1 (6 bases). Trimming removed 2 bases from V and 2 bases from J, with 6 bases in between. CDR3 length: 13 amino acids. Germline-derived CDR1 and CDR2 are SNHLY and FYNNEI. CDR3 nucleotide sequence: TGTGCCAGCAGTGAACAGGGGAACTATGGCTACACCTTC. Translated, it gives CASSEQGNYGYTF.

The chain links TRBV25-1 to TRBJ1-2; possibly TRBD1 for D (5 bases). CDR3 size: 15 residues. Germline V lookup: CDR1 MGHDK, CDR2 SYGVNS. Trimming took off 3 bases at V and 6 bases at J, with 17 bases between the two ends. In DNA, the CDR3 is TGTGCCAGCAGTGATCCTGGCAGGGCCTACGATGGCTACACCTTC. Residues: CASSDPGRAYDGYTF.

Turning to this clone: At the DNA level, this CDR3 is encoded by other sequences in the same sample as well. CDR3 sequence: CASSVGLNTEAFF. In nucleotides, the CDR3 is TGTGCCAGCAGTGTCGGTTTGAACACTGAAGCTTTCTTT. V and J are TRBV2 and TRBJ1-1, with no clear D. V was pared by 4 bases and J by 0 bases, with 6 bases between. Germline V gene data show CDR1 as SNHLY and CDR2 as FYNNEI. CDR3 length: 13 amino acids.

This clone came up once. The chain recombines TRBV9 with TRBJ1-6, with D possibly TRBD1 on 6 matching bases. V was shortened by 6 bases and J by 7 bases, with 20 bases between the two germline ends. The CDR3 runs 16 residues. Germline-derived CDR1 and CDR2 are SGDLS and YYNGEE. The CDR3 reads CASTYRGGGRNSPLHF. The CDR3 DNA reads TGTGCCAGCACCTACCGGGGCGGGGGCAGGAATTCACCCCTCCACTTT.

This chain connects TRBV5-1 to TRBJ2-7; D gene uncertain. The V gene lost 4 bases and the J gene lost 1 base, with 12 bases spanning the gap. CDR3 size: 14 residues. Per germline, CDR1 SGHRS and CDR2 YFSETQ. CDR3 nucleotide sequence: TGCGCCAGCAGCGCGACGGGTCGATCCTACGAGCAGTACTTC. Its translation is CASSATGRSYEQYF.

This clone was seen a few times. CDR3 protein: CASSPRQGGDYGYTF. The CDR3 DNA is TGTGCCAGTAGCCCGAGACAGGGTGGGGACTATGGCTACACCTTC. The chain couples TRBV19 to TRBJ1-2; 7 nucleotides line up with TRBD1. Germline lookup yields CDR1 LNHDA and CDR2 SQIVND (reference sequence). The trim removed 6 bases at V and 3 bases at J, leaving 10 bases unmatched. CDR3 size: 15 residues.

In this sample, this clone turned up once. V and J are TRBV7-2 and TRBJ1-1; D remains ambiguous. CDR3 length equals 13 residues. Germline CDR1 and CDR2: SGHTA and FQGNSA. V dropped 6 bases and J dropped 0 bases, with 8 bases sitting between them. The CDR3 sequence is CASSRVLNTEAFF. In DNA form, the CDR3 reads TGTGCCAGCAGTCGGGTCTTGAACACTGAAGCTTTCTTT. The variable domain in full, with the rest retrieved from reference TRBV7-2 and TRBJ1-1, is GAGVSQSPSNKVTEKGKDVELRCDPISGHTALYWYRQSLGQGLEFLIYFQGNSAPDKSGLPSDRFSAERTGGSVSTLTIQRTQQEDSAVYLCASSRVLNTEAFFGQGTRLTVV.

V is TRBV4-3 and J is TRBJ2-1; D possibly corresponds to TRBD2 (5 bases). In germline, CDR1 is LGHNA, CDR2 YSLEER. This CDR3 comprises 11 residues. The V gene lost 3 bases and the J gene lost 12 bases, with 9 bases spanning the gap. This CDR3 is CASSHGLAQFF. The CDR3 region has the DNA TGCGCCAGCAGCCATGGTCTAGCGCAGTTCTTC.